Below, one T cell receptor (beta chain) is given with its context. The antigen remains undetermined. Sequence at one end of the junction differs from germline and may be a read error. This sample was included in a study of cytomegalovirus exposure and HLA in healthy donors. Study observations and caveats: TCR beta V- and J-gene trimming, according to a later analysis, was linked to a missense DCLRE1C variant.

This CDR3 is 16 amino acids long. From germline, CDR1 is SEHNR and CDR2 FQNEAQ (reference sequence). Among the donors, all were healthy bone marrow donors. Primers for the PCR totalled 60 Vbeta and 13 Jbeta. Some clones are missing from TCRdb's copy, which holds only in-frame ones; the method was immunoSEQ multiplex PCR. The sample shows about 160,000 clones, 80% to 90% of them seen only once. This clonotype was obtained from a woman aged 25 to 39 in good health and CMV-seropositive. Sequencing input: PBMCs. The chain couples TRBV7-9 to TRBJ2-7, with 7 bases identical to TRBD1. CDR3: CSSSPGRRTGSGEQYF. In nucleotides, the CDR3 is TGTTCCAGCAGCCCCGGTCGGAGGACAGGATCGGGCGAGCAGTACTTC.